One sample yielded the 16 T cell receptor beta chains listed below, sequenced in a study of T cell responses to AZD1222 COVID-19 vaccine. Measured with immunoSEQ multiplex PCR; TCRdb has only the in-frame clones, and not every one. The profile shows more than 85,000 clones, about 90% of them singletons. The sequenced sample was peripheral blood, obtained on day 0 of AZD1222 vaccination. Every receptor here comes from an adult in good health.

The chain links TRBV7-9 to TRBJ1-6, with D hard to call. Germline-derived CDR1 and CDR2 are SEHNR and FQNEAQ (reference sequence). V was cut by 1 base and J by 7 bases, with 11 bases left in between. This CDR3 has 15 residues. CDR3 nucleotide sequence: TGTGCCAGCAGCTTAGTGAGGGTCGAAAATTCACCCCTCCACTTT. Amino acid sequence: CASSLVRVENSPLHF.

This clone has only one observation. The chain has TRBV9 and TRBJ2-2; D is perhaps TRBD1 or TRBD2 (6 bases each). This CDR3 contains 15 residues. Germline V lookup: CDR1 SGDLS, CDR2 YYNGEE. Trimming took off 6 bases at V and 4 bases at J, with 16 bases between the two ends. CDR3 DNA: TGTGCCAGCACTAAAGGGGGGCCTAGCACCGGGGAGCTGTTTTTT. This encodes CASTKGGPSTGELFF.

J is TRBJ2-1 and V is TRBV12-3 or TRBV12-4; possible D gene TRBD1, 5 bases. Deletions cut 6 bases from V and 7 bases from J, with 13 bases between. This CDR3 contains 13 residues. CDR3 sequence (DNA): TGTGCCAGCAGCAGGGAAAGTAGGAATGAGCAGTTCTTC. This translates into CASSRESRNEQFF.

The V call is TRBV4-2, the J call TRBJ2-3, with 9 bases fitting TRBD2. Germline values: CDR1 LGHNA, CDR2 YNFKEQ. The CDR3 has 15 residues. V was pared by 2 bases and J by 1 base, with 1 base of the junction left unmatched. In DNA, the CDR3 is TGTGCCAGCAGCCAATCTAGCGGGGGCACAGATACGCAGTATTTT. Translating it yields CASSQSSGGTDTQYF.

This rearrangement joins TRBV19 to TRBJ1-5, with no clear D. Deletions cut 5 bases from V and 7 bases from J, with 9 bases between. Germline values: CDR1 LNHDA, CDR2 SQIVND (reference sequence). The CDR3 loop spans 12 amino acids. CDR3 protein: CASSFSSQPQHF. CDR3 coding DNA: TGTGCCAGTAGTTTCAGCAGCCAGCCCCAGCATTTT. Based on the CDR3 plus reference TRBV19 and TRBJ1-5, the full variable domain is DGGITQSPKYLFRKEGQNVTLSCEQNLNHDAMYWYRQDPGQGLRLIYYSQIVNDFQKGDIAEGYSVSREKKESFPLTVTSAQKNPTAFYLCASSFSSQPQHFGDGTRLSIL.

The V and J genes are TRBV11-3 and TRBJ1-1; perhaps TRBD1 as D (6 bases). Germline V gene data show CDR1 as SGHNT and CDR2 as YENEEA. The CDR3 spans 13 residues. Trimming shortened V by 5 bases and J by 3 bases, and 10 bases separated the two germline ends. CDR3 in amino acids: CASSQQGDTEAFF. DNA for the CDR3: TGTGCCAGCAGCCAACAGGGCGACACTGAAGCTTTCTTT.

Here the CDR3 DNA reads TGTGCCAGCAGTCTGACAGGAGTAATATTATCCCTATATGGCTACACCTTC. It yields the protein CASSLTGVILSLYGYTF. This chain uses TRBV28 with TRBJ1-2; D might be TRBD1 (6 bases). The CDR3 loop spans 17 amino acids. CDR1 is MDHEN and CDR2 is SYDVKM in the germline V gene. Trimming took off 5 bases at V and 5 bases at J, with 24 bases between the two ends.

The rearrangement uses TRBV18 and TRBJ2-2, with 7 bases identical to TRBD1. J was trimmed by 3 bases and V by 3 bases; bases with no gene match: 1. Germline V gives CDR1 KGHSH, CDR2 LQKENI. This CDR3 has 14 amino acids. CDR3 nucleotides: TGTGCCAGCTCACCCGGGACAGACACCGGGGAGCTGTTTTTT. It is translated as CASSPGTDTGELFF. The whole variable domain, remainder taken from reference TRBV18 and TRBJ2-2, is NAGVMQNPRHLVRRRGQEARLRCSPMKGHSHVYWYRQLPEEGLKFMVYLQKENIIDESGMPKERFSAEFPKEGPSILRIQQVVRGDSAAYFCASSPGTDTGELFFGEGSRLTVL.

CDR3 region: CASSLGRGETETQYF. CDR3 DNA: TGCGCCAGCAGCTTGGGTAGGGGGGAGACGGAGACCCAGTACTTC. The chain couples TRBV5-1 to TRBJ2-5, with D perhaps given as TRBD1 or TRBD2 (6 bases each). Germline values: CDR1 SGHRS, CDR2 YFSETQ. CDR3 length: 15 amino acids. Trimming removed 0 bases at V and 5 bases at J, with 14 bases between.

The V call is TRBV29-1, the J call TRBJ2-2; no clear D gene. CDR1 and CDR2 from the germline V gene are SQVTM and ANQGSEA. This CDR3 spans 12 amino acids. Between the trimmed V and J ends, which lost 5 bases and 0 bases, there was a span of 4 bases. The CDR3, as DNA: TGCAGCGTTCGTGCGAACACCGGGGAGCTGTTTTTT. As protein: CSVRANTGELFF.

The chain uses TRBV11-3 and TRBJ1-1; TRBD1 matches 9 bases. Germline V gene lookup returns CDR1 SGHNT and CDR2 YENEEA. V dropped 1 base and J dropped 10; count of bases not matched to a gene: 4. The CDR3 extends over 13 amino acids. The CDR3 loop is CASSLGQGGRAFF. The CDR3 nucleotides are TGTGCCAGCAGCTTAGGACAGGGGGGCAGAGCTTTCTTT.

The CDR3 region is CASREIGGNTGELFF. CDR3 nucleotide sequence: TGTGCCAGCAGGGAGATAGGGGGGAACACCGGGGAGCTGTTTTTT. The J gene is TRBJ2-2, the V gene TRBV28, with D maybe TRBD1 (6 bases). Germline CDR1 is MDHEN and CDR2 is SYDVKM. The CDR3 has 15 residues. Trimming removed 6 bases at V and 1 base at J, with 12 bases between.

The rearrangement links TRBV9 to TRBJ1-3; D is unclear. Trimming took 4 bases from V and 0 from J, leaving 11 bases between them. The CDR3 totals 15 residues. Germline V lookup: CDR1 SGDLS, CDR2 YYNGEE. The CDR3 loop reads CASSSQRASGNTIYF. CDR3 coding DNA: TGTGCCAGCAGCTCTCAAAGGGCCTCTGGAAACACCATATATTTT.

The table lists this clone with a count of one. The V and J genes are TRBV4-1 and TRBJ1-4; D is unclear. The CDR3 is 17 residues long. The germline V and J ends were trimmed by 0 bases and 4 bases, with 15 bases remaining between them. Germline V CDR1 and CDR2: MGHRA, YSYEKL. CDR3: CASSQENEAGFNEKLFF. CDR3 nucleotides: TGCGCCAGCAGCCAAGAAAACGAGGCAGGTTTTAATGAAAAACTGTTTTTT.

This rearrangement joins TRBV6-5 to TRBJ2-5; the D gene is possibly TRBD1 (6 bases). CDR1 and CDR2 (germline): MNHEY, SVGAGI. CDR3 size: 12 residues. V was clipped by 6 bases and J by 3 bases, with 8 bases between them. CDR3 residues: CASRDREETQYF. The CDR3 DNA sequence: TGTGCCAGCAGGGACAGAGAAGAGACCCAGTACTTC.

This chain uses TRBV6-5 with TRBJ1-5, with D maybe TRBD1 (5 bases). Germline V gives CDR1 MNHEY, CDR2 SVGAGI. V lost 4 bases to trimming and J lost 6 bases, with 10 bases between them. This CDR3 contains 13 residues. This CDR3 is CASSLGGVQPQHF. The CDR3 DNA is TGTGCCAGCAGTTTGGGGGGTGTTCAGCCCCAGCATTTT.